This T cell receptor beta chain was retrieved from a study of OX40 agonist ivuxolimab in advanced cancers. Describing the broader study: The costimulatory receptor OX40 (CD134) was targeted by ivuxolimab, a fully human IgG2 agonistic monoclonal antibody. Partial responses were achieved by three dose-escalation patients, of whom one had hepatocellular carcinoma and two had cutaneous melanoma. The purpose of peripheral TCRbeta sequencing was to test whether ivuxolimab changed TCR sequence diversity and led to clonal T-cell expansion. In the dose-escalation cohort, approximately 82% of patients were male, and the mean age was 60 years with a range of about 23 to 79. The monotherapy dose-escalation portion (N ≈ 57 patients) of the phase I ivuxolimab trial is reported in the paper. Of the roughly 54 dose-escalation patients, hepatocellular carcinoma was present in about 20, melanoma in about 15, renal cell carcinoma in 9 and head and neck cancer in 9. Intravenous ivuxolimab was administered to patients every 2 weeks at six dose levels: 0.01, 0.1, 0.3, 1.5, 3 and 10 mg/kg. Prior anti-PD-1, anti-PD-L1 or anti-CTLA-4 therapy was permitted, and about 40% of dose-escalation patients had received checkpoint inhibitors. The paper's findings and limits, for the study overall: At doses from 0.1 to 3.0 mg/kg, clonal expansion was seen in both CD4+ and CD8+ blood T cells between baseline and week 6. On average, CD8+ T cells showed more expanded clones than CD4+ T cells after ivuxolimab. Low levels of normalized T-cell clonal expansion were also seen in some patients who did not respond. In partial responders in the 0.1-3.0 mg/kg groups, normalized peripheral clonal expansion was found to be among the lowest, especially among CD8+ T cells. The antigen specificity of the clonally expanded peripheral T cells was not determined.

To sequence the TCRbeta CDR3 region, genomic DNA was isolated from the sorted cells. The immunoSEQ Assay was used for sequencing of TCRbeta CDR3 regions. TCRdb carries this immuneACCESS record with in-frame sequences only. Its versions omit some clonotypes, under half of them owing to an unresolved V gene in the studies checked, with the rest unexplained. The sample table holds around 64,000 clones, of which roughly nine tenths were seen once. The ten largest clones add up to around 0.8% of the sample. This clone has just a few counts. Its antigen remains unidentified. The sample holds no much larger clone one base away, and base qualities are not on file. Patients with a history of autoimmune disease or receiving systemic immunosuppression were excluded from the trial. Peripheral blood for TCR sequencing was collected from all dose cohorts at baseline, on cycle 4 day 1, and on cycle 7 day 1. Samples were obtained from an open-label, multicenter, first-in-human phase I dose-escalation trial of ivuxolimab. Adults with locally advanced or metastatic melanoma, renal cell, hepatocellular, or head and neck squamous cell carcinoma were enrolled in the trial. Before TCR sequencing, CD4+ T cells and CD8+ T cells from peripheral blood were sorted into separate populations.

The CDR3 numbers 13 residues from cysteine through phenylalanine. CDR3 DNA only is kept here, 39 bases in frame from base 1. CDR1 MGHDK and CDR2 SYGVNS are derived from the germline V gene. V lost 3 bases and J lost 7 bases, and the count of bases not matched to a germline gene is 5. The sequence derives from an adult with an advanced solid tumor such as melanoma, head and neck, liver or kidney cancer. Sequenced material: CD4+ or CD8+ T cells sorted from blood, taken in a trial of the OX40 agonist ivuxolimab. The chain is assembled from TRBV25-1 and TRBJ1-2; 7 bases in between match TRBD1. The CDR3 protein sequence reads: CASSEGTARGYTF. The nucleotide sequence is given as TGTGCCAGCAGTGAGGGGACAGCCCGTGGCTACACCTTC.